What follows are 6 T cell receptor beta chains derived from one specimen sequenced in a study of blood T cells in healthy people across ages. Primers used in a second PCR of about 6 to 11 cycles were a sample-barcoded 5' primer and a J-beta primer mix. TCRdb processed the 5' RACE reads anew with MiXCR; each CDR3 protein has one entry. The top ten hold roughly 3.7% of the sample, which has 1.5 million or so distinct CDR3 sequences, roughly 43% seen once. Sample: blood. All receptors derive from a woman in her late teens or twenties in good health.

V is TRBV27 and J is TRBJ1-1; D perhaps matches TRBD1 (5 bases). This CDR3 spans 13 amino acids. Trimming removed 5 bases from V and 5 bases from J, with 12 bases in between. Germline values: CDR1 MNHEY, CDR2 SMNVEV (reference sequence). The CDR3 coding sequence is TGTGCCAGCAGTGCTTCAGGGTGGACTGAAGCTTTCTTT. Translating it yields CASSASGWTEAFF.

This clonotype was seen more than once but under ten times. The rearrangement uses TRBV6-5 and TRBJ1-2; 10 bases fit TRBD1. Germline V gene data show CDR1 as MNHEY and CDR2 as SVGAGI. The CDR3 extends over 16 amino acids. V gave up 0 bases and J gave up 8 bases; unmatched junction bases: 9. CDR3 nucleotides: TGTGCCAGCAGTTACTCGTCTGCGACAGGGGGCGCCGGCTACACCTTC. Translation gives CASSYSSATGGAGYTF.

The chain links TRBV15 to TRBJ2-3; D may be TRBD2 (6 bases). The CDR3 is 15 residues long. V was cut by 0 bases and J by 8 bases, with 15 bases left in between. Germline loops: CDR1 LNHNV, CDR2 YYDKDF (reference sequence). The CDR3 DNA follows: TGTGCCACCAGCAGAGATCGACTTCTCGGGGGTACGCAGTATTTT. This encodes CATSRDRLLGGTQYF.

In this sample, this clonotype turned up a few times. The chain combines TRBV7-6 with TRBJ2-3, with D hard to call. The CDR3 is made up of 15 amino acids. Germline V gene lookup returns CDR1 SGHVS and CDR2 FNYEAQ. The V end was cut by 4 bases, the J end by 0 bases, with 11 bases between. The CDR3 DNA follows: TGTGCCAGCAGCTCTAGGGTCTCTAGCACAGATACGCAGTATTTT. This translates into CASSSRVSSTDTQYF.

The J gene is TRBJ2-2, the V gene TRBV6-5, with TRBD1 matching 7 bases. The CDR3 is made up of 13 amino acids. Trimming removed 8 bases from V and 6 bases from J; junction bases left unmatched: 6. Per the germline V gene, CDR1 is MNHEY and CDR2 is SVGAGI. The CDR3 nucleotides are TGTGCCAGCGGACTTCAGGGGGCCGGGGAGCTGTTTTTT. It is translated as CASGLQGAGELFF.

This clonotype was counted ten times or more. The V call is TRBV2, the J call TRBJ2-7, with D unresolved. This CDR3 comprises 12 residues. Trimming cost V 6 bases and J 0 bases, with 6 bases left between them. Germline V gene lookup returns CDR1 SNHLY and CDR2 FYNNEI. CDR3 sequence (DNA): TGTGCCAGCAGCGACGGCTCCTACGAGCAGTACTTC. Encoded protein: CASSDGSYEQYF.